This is a list of T cell receptor beta chains from one sample in a study of cytomegalovirus exposure and HLA in healthy donors. Measured with immunoSEQ multiplex PCR; TCRdb has only the in-frame clones, and not every one. This repertoire shows 95,000 to 100,000 clones, roughly 80% found once; its top ten account for 7.7%. Sequencing used PBMCs. Every receptor here comes from a female donor in good health and CMV-seronegative. CDR3s include the opening cysteine and the closing phenylalanine or tryptophan. D genes are given only for firm matches. Only some rows state a clone size, as once, few, many or a class for expanded clones.

cdr3_length	clone_size	d_call	j_call	v_call	cdr3_nt	cdr3_aa
14	NA	NA	TRBJ2-7	TRBV28	TGTGCCAGCAGGCCGGGACACCAAACCTACGAGCAGTACTTC	CASRPGHQTYEQYF
16	NA	TRBD2	TRBJ2-3	TRBV7-2	TGTGCCAGCAGCCAGTACCCTAGCGGGATGACAGATACGCAGTATTTT	CASSQYPSGMTDTQYF
14	NA	NA	TRBJ2-5	TRBV5-1	TGCGCCAGCAGGCCTTCTACAGGAGCAGAGACCCAGTACTTC	CASRPSTGAETQYF
14	NA	TRBD1	TRBJ1-2	TRBV7-2	TGTGCCAGCAGCTCGGACAGGGGGCCCGGTGGCTACACCTTC	CASSSDRGPGGYTF
15	few	NA	TRBJ1-4	TRBV4-3	TGCGCCAGCAGCCCCGTGGGAGGGTTCAGGGAAAAACTGTTTTTT	CASSPVGGFREKLFF
15	NA	TRBD1	TRBJ2-5	TRBV18	TGTGCCAGCTCACGGACAGGGAGTACATTGGAGACCCAGTACTTC	CASSRTGSTLETQYF
15	NA	NA	TRBJ2-2	TRBV7-3	TGTGCCAGCAGCCTCCTTTCTAGTTTCCGCGGGGAGCTGTTTTTT	CASSLLSSFRGELFF
15	NA	TRBD2	TRBJ2-1	TRBV6-6	TGTGCCAGCAGTTACAAGCGGGGAGAATACAATGAGCAGTTCTTC	CASSYKRGEYNEQFF
15	NA	TRBD2	TRBJ2-5	TRBV7-2	TGTGCCAGCAGCTTACTAGCGGGGTTTCAGCGGGAGCAGTACTTC	CASSLLAGFQREQYF
16	NA	TRBD1	TRBJ1-6	TRBV5-1	TGCGCCAGCAGCTCGACAGGGGACATCTATAATTCACCCCTCCACTTT	CASSSTGDIYNSPLHF
15	NA	TRBD2	TRBJ2-1	TRBV30	TGTGCCTGGAGCGGAACCGTAGCGGGGGGGCGTGAGCAGTTCTTC	CAWSGTVAGGREQFF
14	NA	TRBD1	TRBJ2-7	TRBV4-3	TGCGCCAGCAGCCATGGGGACAGGACCTACGAGCAGTACTTC	CASSHGDRTYEQYF
15	NA	TRBD1	TRBJ2-7	TRBV6-6	TGTGCCAGCAGTCTAGGACAGGCGAACTCCTACGAGCAGTACTTC	CASSLGQANSYEQYF
15	NA	NA	TRBJ1-5	TRBV12-1	TGTGCCAGCAGCCTGGACAGGGGGAGCAATCAGCCCCAGCATTTT	CASSLDRGSNQPQHF
12	NA	NA	TRBJ1-1	TRBV7-9	TGTGCCAGCAGGGACTTGAACACTGAAGCTTTCTTT	CASRDLNTEAFF
19	NA	TRBD1	TRBJ2-3	TRBV7-2	TGTGCCAGCAGCTTAGGGCCGGGACAGGGGCACTACTTTAGAGATACGCAGTATTTT	CASSLGPGQGHYFRDTQYF
12	once	NA	TRBJ2-7	TRBV4-3	TGCGCCAGCAGCCAAGCCCCGGGCGAGCAGTACTTC	CASSQAPGEQYF
11	NA	NA	TRBJ1-1	TRBV28	TGTGCCAGCAGCTACGACATCGAAGCTTTCTTT	CASSYDIEAFF
20	NA	TRBD2	TRBJ2-1	TRBV5-4	TGTGCCAGCAGCTCCCTGACTAGCGGGAGGGCCCCAGGGTCCTACAATGAGCAGTTCTTC	CASSSLTSGRAPGSYNEQFF
13	NA	NA	TRBJ1-5	TRBV6-5	TGTGCCAGCAGTTACGCCCGCAGGCAGCCCCAGCATTTT	CASSYARRQPQHF
13	once	NA	TRBJ1-2	TRBV5-1	TGCGCCAGCAGAAAACAGGGTGATCATGGCTACACCTTC	CASRKQGDHGYTF
14	NA	TRBD2	TRBJ2-3	TRBV10-1	TGCGCCAGCAGTGGCGGGGGAAGCACAGATACGCAGTATTTT	CASSGGGSTDTQYF
14	NA	TRBD2	TRBJ2-3	TRBV11-2	TGTGCCAGCAGCCCACTAGCGGGCACAGATACGCAGTATTTT	CASSPLAGTDTQYF
11	NA	NA	TRBJ1-2	TRBV6-1	TGTGCCAGCAGCAGGAACTATGGCTACACCTTC	CASSRNYGYTF
12	NA	NA	TRBJ1-1	TRBV28	TGTGCCAGCAGCCCCGCGGGGACTGAAGCTTTCTTT	CASSPAGTEAFF
17	NA	TRBD1	TRBJ2-2	TRBV11-3	TGTGCCAGCAGCTTAGATTTAGTACAGGGGGCCGTCGGGGAGCTGTTTTTT	CASSLDLVQGAVGELFF
14	NA	NA	TRBJ1-1	TRBV27	TGTGCCAGCAGTTTAAGGGGATTAGGCACTGAAGCTTTCTTT	CASSLRGLGTEAFF
15	NA	NA	TRBJ2-2	TRBV4-1	TGCGCCAGCAGCCAAGATGGTCCGAGGACCGGGGAGCTGTTTTTT	CASSQDGPRTGELFF
16	NA	TRBD1	TRBJ2-7	TRBV6-1	TGTGCCAGCAGTGAAGGGTTCGGGGACAGCACCTACGAGCAGTACTTC	CASSEGFGDSTYEQYF
18	NA	TRBD2	TRBJ2-7	TRBV9	TGTGCCAGCCCCACCCTGACTAGCGGGAGGGTATCCTCCTACGAGCAGTACTTC	CASPTLTSGRVSSYEQYF
13	NA	NA	TRBJ1-1	TRBV28	TGTGCCAGCCTACGGAGACTGAACACTGAAGCTTTCTTT	CASLRRLNTEAFF
15	few	NA	TRBJ1-6	TRBV5-1	TGCGCCAGCAACCGGGACGGACAGAGGAATTCACCCCTCCACTTT	CASNRDGQRNSPLHF
12	few	TRBD2	TRBJ2-7	TRBV29-1	TGCAGCGTTGGGGGAGGGGAGGGTCCCCAGTACTTC	CSVGGGEGPQYF
14	few	NA	TRBJ2-5	TRBV19	TGTGCCAGTTCGCTAGCGCGGGGCCAAGAGACCCAGTACTTC	CASSLARGQETQYF
16	NA	TRBD1	TRBJ1-5	TRBV19	TGTGCCAGTAGTATCAGGGGGATTAGGGGAGATCAGCCCCAGCATTTT	CASSIRGIRGDQPQHF
15	NA	NA	TRBJ1-2	TRBV5-4	TGTGCCAGCAGCCTCCTTATTACGGGGGGCTATGGCTACACCTTC	CASSLLITGGYGYTF
13	once	NA	TRBJ1-1	TRBV27	TGTGCCAGCAGTCTAGGGGTAACATACGAAGCTTTCTTT	CASSLGVTYEAFF
15	NA	NA	TRBJ2-3	TRBV7-2	TGTGCCAGCAGCCGAAGGACACTTTACACAGATACGCAGTATTTT	CASSRRTLYTDTQYF
13	NA	NA	TRBJ2-4	TRBV6-6	TGTGCCAGCACGTTCGGGGATTTCGGCATTCAGTACTTC	CASTFGDFGIQYF
15	NA	NA	TRBJ1-5	TRBV6-6	TGTGCCAGCACCCCTCATGAGAGGTTAAATCAGCCCCAGCATTTT	CASTPHERLNQPQHF
16	NA	TRBD1	TRBJ2-7	TRBV29-1	TGCAGCGTTGAAGATCTAATGGGACAGGGGACCTACGAGCAGTACTTC	CSVEDLMGQGTYEQYF
14	NA	NA	TRBJ1-2	TRBV21-1	TGTGCCAGCAGCAAGGTGGAGACAGGGGATGGCTACACCTTC	CASSKVETGDGYTF